This T cell receptor (beta chain) was obtained from a study of cytomegalovirus exposure and HLA in healthy donors. At the level of the study: For the 300 to 400 genotyped donors, 65% to 90% fell within the Caucasian-associated ancestry cluster.

In regard to this clone: Its matching antigen is unknown.

Study-level findings and limits: Productive rates of about 87% or about 30% were seen for most TCR beta V segments in an earlier analysis. In vitro work confirmed that a few CMV-associated chains recognize CMV antigens. For cytomegalovirus status, the classifier reportedly gave diagnoses with high specificity and sensitivity.

The PCR was carried out with 60 Vbeta primers and 13 Jbeta primers. Using immunoSEQ multiplex PCR, the repertoire was profiled, and TCRdb retains in-frame clones only, with some absent. The table includes 250,000 to 300,000 clones, approximately 84% detected once. Germline V gene data show CDR1 as LNHNV and CDR2 as YYDKDF (reference sequence). The CDR3 spans 14 residues. Input material: PBMCs. The chain combines TRBV15 with TRBJ2-5, with D possibly matching TRBD2 (5 bases). Judging by the DNA end, TRBJ2-7 fits better; the J call may be wrong. This sequence was found in a woman aged 40 to 55 in good health and CMV-seropositive. CDR3: CATSRGGLSYEQYF. CDR3 coding DNA: TGTGCCACCAGCAGAGGTGGACTGAGCTACGAGCAGTACTTC.